The 16 T cell receptor beta chains below were found in one sample sequenced in a study of PD-1 blockade in mismatch repair-deficient tumors. Libraries were prepared by immunoSEQ multiplex PCR; TCRdb keeps only in-frame clonotypes and omits some of them. Seen here are over 75,000 clones, roughly 80% observed once, and the top ten hold 2.5% to 3%. The sample here was peripheral blood, taken 12 weeks after starting pembrolizumab. Source of these receptors: an adult with mismatch repair-deficient cancer.

The J gene is TRBJ1-2, the V gene TRBV9; D may be TRBD1 (5 bases). From germline, CDR1 is SGDLS and CDR2 YYNGEE. The CDR3 runs 15 residues. V was pared by 4 bases and J by 1 base, with 14 bases between. CDR3 sequence (DNA): TGTGCCAGCAGCCCCACTGACAGATTTAACTATGGCTACACCTTC. Residues: CASSPTDRFNYGYTF.

This chain links TRBV11-2 with TRBJ1-2, with TRBD1 as a possible D gene (5 bases). V lost 5 bases and J 4 bases, leaving 8 bases between the germline ends. Germline loops: CDR1 SGHAT, CDR2 FQNNGV. The CDR3 is 12 residues long. The CDR3 DNA is TGTGCCAGCAGCCTAAGGGGCTATGGCTACACCTTC. Amino acid sequence: CASSLRGYGYTF. Complete variable domain (other parts from reference TRBV11-2 and TRBJ1-2): EAGVAQSPRYKIIEKRQSVAFWCNPISGHATLYWYQQILGQGPKLLIQFQNNGVVDDSQLPKDRFSAERLKGVDSTLKIQPAKLEDSAVYLCASSLRGYGYTFGSGTRLTVV.

V usage is TRBV5-1 and J usage is TRBJ2-7; 9 bases align to TRBD1. There are 15 residues in the CDR3. Losses at the gene ends were 4 bases for V and 0 bases for J; bases not matched to a gene: 5. CDR1 SGHRS and CDR2 YFSETQ come from the germline V gene. CDR3 sequence reads: CASSEGQGSSYEQYF. For the CDR3, the DNA is TGCGCCAGCAGCGAAGGACAGGGGAGCTCCTACGAGCAGTACTTC.

V usage is TRBV5-6 and J usage is TRBJ2-7; 14 bases line up with TRBD2. J gave up 4 bases and V 4 bases, and 7 bases lay outside the gene matches. The CDR3 covers 16 residues. Germline V gene sequence: CDR1 SGHDT, CDR2 YYEEEE. The CDR3 is CASSPGTSGSLYEQYF. The CDR3 DNA reads as TGTGCCAGCAGCCCGGGGACTAGCGGGAGTTTGTACGAGCAGTACTTC.

This chain connects TRBV6-5 to TRBJ2-7; D unclear. V lost 5 bases and J 5 bases, leaving 7 bases between the germline ends. The CDR3 consists of 11 residues. CDR1 MNHEY and CDR2 SVGAGI come from the germline V gene. The CDR3 here is CASSLAHEQYF. In DNA, the CDR3 is TGTGCCAGCAGTCTGGCCCACGAGCAGTACTTC.

This rearrangement joins TRBV7-9 to TRBJ2-5; 7 bases match TRBD2. This CDR3 region has 12 residues. The J segment lost 4 bases and the V segment lost 4 bases, leaving 0 bases of the junction unmatched. Germline V gene data show CDR1 as SEHNR and CDR2 as FQNEAQ (reference sequence). This chain's CDR3 is CASSWEGETQYF. CDR3 coding DNA: TGTGCCAGCAGCTGGGAGGGAGAGACCCAGTACTTC. The full variable domain, in which reference TRBV7-9 and TRBJ2-5 provide the parts outside the CDR3, is DTGVSQNPRHKITKRGQNVTFRCDPISEHNRLYWYRQTLGQGPEFLTYFQNEAQLEKSRLLSDRFSAERPKGSFSTLEIQRTEQGDSAMYLCASSWEGETQYFGPGTRLLVL.

The CDR3 DNA is TGTGCCAGCAGCCTAGATGGACTAGCGGATCAGCAGCAGTACTTC. Translating gives CASSLDGLADQQQYF. The rearrangement links TRBV5-4 to TRBJ2-7; the match to TRBD2 covers 10 bases. J was trimmed by 8 bases and V by 4 bases; bases with no gene match: 12. The CDR3 extends over 15 amino acids. CDR1 is SGHNT, CDR2 YYREEE, per germline (reference sequence).

The J gene is TRBJ2-1, the V gene TRBV12-5; TRBD2 aligns across 14 bases. This CDR3 contains 18 residues. Trimming removed 0 bases from V and 2 bases from J; junction bases left unmatched: 3. Germline CDR1 and CDR2: LGHNT and FRNRAP. This CDR3 is CASGLVGLAGGAYNEQFF. The CDR3 DNA reads TGTGCTAGTGGTTTGGTAGGACTAGCGGGAGGTGCCTACAATGAGCAGTTCTTC.

The chain combines TRBV18 with TRBJ2-3; unclear D gene. The CDR3 has 15 amino acids. Germline CDR1 and CDR2: KGHSH and LQKENI. V gave up 5 bases and J gave up 0 bases, with 12 bases separating them. This CDR3 is CASSSPLESTDTQYF. The CDR3, as DNA: TGTGCCAGCTCATCTCCCCTCGAAAGCACAGATACGCAGTATTTT.

The chain links TRBV29-1 to TRBJ2-3; 8 bases are a match to TRBD2. CDR1 and CDR2 (germline): SQVTM, ANQGSEA. The length of the CDR3 is 14 residues. Trimming cost V 4 bases and J 3 bases; bases outside gene matches: 6. The CDR3 sequence: CSVVPAGVTDTQYF. As DNA, the CDR3 is TGCAGCGTTGTACCAGCGGGAGTGACAGATACGCAGTATTTT.

This clone appeared a few times. This chain connects TRBV11-3 to TRBJ2-7, with D possibly being TRBD1 (6 bases). Germline V gene data show CDR1 as SGHNT and CDR2 as YENEEA. This CDR3 comprises 12 residues. V lost 11 bases and J lost 1, with 12 bases in between. CDR3 in amino acids: CAVKGDSYEQYF. CDR3 bases: TGTGCCGTCAAGGGGGATTCCTACGAGCAGTACTTC.

The sample holds one count of this clone. The genes are TRBV6-6 and TRBJ1-4; TRBD1 matches 8 bases. Germline V CDR1 and CDR2: MNHNY, SVGAGI (reference sequence). The CDR3 runs 14 residues. Trimming at V came to 6 bases and at J to 3 bases, leaving 3 bases not matched to a gene. The DNA for the CDR3 is TGTGCCAGCAGGACAGGGGCCTCTAATGAAAAACTGTTTTTT. Amino acids: CASRTGASNEKLFF.

V usage is TRBV15 and J usage is TRBJ1-3; D unclear. The CDR3 has 15 residues. Germline CDR1 LNHNV, CDR2 YYDKDF (reference sequence). V gave up 4 bases and J gave up 6 bases, with 16 bases separating them. CDR3 protein: CATSTGFGWENTIYF. CDR3 DNA: TGTGCCACCAGCACCGGGTTCGGCTGGGAAAACACCATATATTTT.

The chain carries TRBV19 and TRBJ2-5, with 12 bases matching TRBD2. V was pared by 4 bases and J by 5 bases, with 11 bases of the junction left unmatched. The CDR3 has 17 residues. Germline V gene data show CDR1 as LNHDA and CDR2 as SQIVND (reference sequence). The CDR3 region has the DNA TGTGCCAGTAGTACCCCGGGACTAGCGGGCCTAGGGGAGACCCAGTACTTC. It specifies CASSTPGLAGLGETQYF. The variable domain in full, with the rest retrieved from reference TRBV19 and TRBJ2-5, is DGGITQSPKYLFRKEGQNVTLSCEQNLNHDAMYWYRQDPGQGLRLIYYSQIVNDFQKGDIAEGYSVSREKKESFPLTVTSAQKNPTAFYLCASSTPGLAGLGETQYFGPGTRLLVL.

This chain uses TRBV27 with TRBJ2-3, with 8 positions matching TRBD2. The V gene end was trimmed by 7 bases and the J gene end by 0 bases; junction bases not matched to a gene: 6. The CDR3 consists of 15 residues. Germline CDR1 MNHEY, CDR2 SMNVEV (reference sequence). In nucleotides, the CDR3 is TGTGCCAGCATCAAGCGGGAGACAAGCACAGATACGCAGTATTTT. It translates to CASIKRETSTDTQYF.

A few counts support this clone. The rearrangement links TRBV5-1 to TRBJ2-3, with TRBD2 matching 8 bases. V was pared by 0 bases and J by 1 base, with 1 base of the junction left unmatched. This CDR3 is built from 15 residues. Germline V gives CDR1 SGHRS, CDR2 YFSETQ. CDR3 in amino acids: CASSLETSGTDTQYF. In DNA form, the CDR3 reads TGCGCCAGCAGCTTGGAGACTAGCGGCACAGATACGCAGTATTTT.